One T cell receptor (beta chain) is described in this entry. These data are taken from a study of control samples from healthy donors and cancer patients. Germline CDR1 and CDR2: LGHDT and YNNKEL (reference sequence). After removal of 4 bases from V and 3 bases from J, the junction contained 5 bases not matched to a gene. CDR3 length equals 16 residues. TCRdb's copy holds only in-frame clones and misses some; the assay was immunoSEQ multiplex PCR. The sample consists of about 53,000 clones, around 87% of them appearing once. The chain employs TRBV3-1 (or the pseudogene TRBV3-2) and TRBJ2-3; 12 bases fit TRBD1. The sequencing input was PBMCs. The origin of this receptor is a man aged 55 to 70 with head and neck cancer. In DNA, the CDR3 is TGTGCCAGCAGCCCGGAGGGACAGGGGGCAACAGATACGCAGTATTTT. Protein: CASSPEGQGATDTQYF.